This TCR beta chain was profiled in a study of T cell repertoires in cytomegalovirus infection (dated 2019 in TCRdb). Turning to the overall study: Peptide stimulations targeted recently identified HLA-C-restricted CMV epitopes, whose presentation resists viral immunomodulation, together with well-studied HLA-B-restricted epitopes. Because public TCR beta signatures pointed to carriage of CMV infection together with the matching HLA type, the HLA type of each donor mattered for the analysis. What the authors observed across the whole study: In both this cohort and an independent cohort of 352 donors, the cumulative frequency of public TCR beta family members distinguished carriers of CMV infection plus the relevant HLA type. The ex vivo response was dominated by HLA-C-restricted CMV-specific TCR beta clonotypes, and the single most frequent clonotype in two of eight donors was supplied by these HLA-C-restricted clonotypes.

About this clonotype itself: The specificity of this receptor is unknown. No base quality information exists; no much larger clone differs at one position.

CDR1 and CDR2, per the germline V gene, are SNHLY and FYNNEI. V ends up 4 bases short and J 5 bases short, with an unmatched junction base count of 11. The CDR3 has 17 amino acids, counting the end cysteine and phenylalanine. This entry keeps only the CDR3 DNA: 51 bases, framed from base 1. Sequencing instrument: Illumina HiSeq 1500. Starting from the raw public reads, TCRdb applied fastp trimming at Q25, assembled clones with MiXCR and retained in-frame beta chains. A single entry per CDR3 protein holds the most common genes and DNA from its merged rows. The sample contains about 920,000 distinct CDR3 sequences, less than 40% of them found a single time. The biggest ten clones account for 11% to 15% of the sample. Per the publication, the treatment or condition label means: in vitro stimulation with specific CMV peptide epitopes to enrich CMV-specific T cells.

The chain is encoded by TRBV2 joined to TRBJ2-2; the central 9 bases match TRBD1. This TCR derives from a human donor in good health (CMV status not recorded). Some clones in this sample may be carry-over from other donors' samples. The input for sequencing was cultured CD8+ T cells from PBMCs, taken from culture after CMV antigen stimulation. The CDR3 region has the sequence CASSGEIQGAETGELFF. At the DNA level, the sequence is TGTGCCAGCAGTGGGGAAATACAGGGGGCTGAAACCGGGGAGCTGTTTTTT. The full variable domain, with segments outside the CDR3 supplied by the reference TRBV2 and TRBJ2-2 proteins, appears as EPEVTQTPSHQVTQMGQEVILRCVPISNHLYFYWYRQILGQKVEFLVSFYNNEISEKSEIFDDQFSVERPDGSNFTLKIRSTKLEDSAMYFCASSGEIQGAETGELFFGEGSRLTVL.